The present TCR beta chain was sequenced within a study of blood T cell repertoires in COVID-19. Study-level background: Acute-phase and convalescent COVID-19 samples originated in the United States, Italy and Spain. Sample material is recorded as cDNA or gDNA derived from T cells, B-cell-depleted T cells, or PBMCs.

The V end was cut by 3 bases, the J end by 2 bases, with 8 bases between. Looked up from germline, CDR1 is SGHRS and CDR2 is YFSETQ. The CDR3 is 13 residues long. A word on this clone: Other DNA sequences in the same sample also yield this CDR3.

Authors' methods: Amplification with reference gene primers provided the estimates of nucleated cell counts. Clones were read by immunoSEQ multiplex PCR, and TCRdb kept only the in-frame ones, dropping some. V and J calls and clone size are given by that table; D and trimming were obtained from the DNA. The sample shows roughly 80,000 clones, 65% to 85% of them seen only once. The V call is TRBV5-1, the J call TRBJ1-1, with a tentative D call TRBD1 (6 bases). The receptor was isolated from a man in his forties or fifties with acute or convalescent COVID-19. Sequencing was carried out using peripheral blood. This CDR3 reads CASSWGQNTEAFF. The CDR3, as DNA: TGCGCCAGCAGCTGGGGACAAAACACTGAAGCTTTCTTT.